These 30 T cell receptor beta chains originate from one sample sequenced in a study of metastatic and nonmetastatic thyroid tumors. TCRdb called clones again from the PCR reads with MiXCR. The sample carries roughly 41,000 clones, approximately 16% recorded once. Nobody among the patients had been given any treatment before thyroid surgery. Sequencing was performed on blood. These receptor sequences come from a female donor with papillary thyroid cancer or a benign thyroid nodule (not recorded which). Some clones in this sample may be carry-over from other donors' samples.

This clone was recorded at least ten times. This chain connects TRBV2 to TRBJ2-1; either TRBD1 or TRBD2 may fit D (7 bases each). The CDR3 length is 15 residues. V gave up 8 bases and J gave up 11 bases, with 25 bases separating them. The V gene's germline CDR1 is SNHLY and CDR2 FYNNEI. The CDR3 loop reads CASANRGVSGSQQFF. The CDR3 region has the DNA TGTGCCAGCGCTAACAGGGGCGTTAGCGGGTCCCAGCAGTTCTTC.

This clone was observed at least ten times. The chain employs TRBV10-3 and TRBJ2-7, with 15 bases fitting TRBD2. The ends lost 2 bases at V and 4 bases at J; junction bases unmatched: 0. Germline V gene sequence: CDR1 ENHRY, CDR2 SYGVKD. The CDR3 is 15 amino acids. CDR3 nucleotide sequence: TGTGCCATCAGTGAGGGACTAGCGGGAGGGTACGAGCAGTACTTC. It translates to CAISEGLAGGYEQYF.

This clone was seen more than once but under ten times. The gene calls are TRBV6-4 and TRBJ2-1; 9 bases are shared with TRBD2. CDR3 length: 15 amino acids. The V and J ends lost 8 bases and 8 bases, in that order; junction bases with no gene match: 13. Germline lookup yields CDR1 MRHNA and CDR2 SNTAGT. The CDR3 coding sequence is TGTGCCAGCTCTAAGGGGGCTAGCGGGATCTATGAGCAGTTCTTC. It encodes CASSKGASGIYEQFF.

Ten or more counts support this clone. V gene TRBV20-1 combines with J gene TRBJ2-5, with D unresolved. The ends were cut back, 3 bases at V and 1 base at J, with 9 bases in the middle. The CDR3 extends over 13 amino acids. Germline assignment: CDR1 DFQATT and CDR2 SNEGSKA (reference sequence). CDR3 residues: CSASQLIQETQYF. CDR3 in DNA: TGCAGTGCTAGCCAACTAATCCAAGAGACCCAGTACTTC.

This clone is deemed medium-sized. Other DNA sequences in this sample translate to the same CDR3. The chain recombines TRBV6-1 with TRBJ1-4, with 12 bases fitting TRBD1. V lost 6 bases and J lost 8; bases outside the gene matches: 4. The length of the CDR3 is 14 residues. CDR1 is MNHNS and CDR2 is SASEGT in the germline V gene. CDR3 nucleotide sequence: TGTGCCAGCAGGACGGGACAGGGGGCGGAAAAACTGTTTTTT. This encodes CASRTGQGAEKLFF.

Notes on this clone: This could be a read error, since a much larger clone is one nucleotide away. This chain connects TRBV7-6 to TRBJ1-1; a possible D gene is TRBD1 (5 bases). The CDR3 has 13 amino acids. Germline V CDR1 and CDR2: SGHVS, FNYEAQ. Trimming took 7 bases from V and 0 from J, leaving 9 bases between them. The chain's CDR3 is CASIWGMNTEAFF. The CDR3, as DNA: TGTGCCAGCATCTGGGGGATGAACACTGAAGCTTTCTTT.

This clone was picked up many times. This rearrangement joins TRBV6-1 to TRBJ2-3, with 8 bases fitting TRBD1. Unmatched junction bases numbered 10, after V lost 7 bases and J lost 4 bases. Per germline, CDR1 MNHNS and CDR2 SASEGT. This CDR3 has 15 amino acids. The CDR3 nucleotides read TGTGCCAGCACCCTTAGGGACAGGAGATCAGATACGCAGTATTTT. This encodes CASTLRDRRSDTQYF.

This clone appeared many times. The genes are TRBV10-3 and TRBJ2-3, with 9 bases identical to TRBD1. Germline V gives CDR1 ENHRY, CDR2 SYGVKD. The V and J ends lost 8 bases and 5 bases, in that order; junction bases with no gene match: 5. The CDR3 runs 13 residues. Here the CDR3 reads CAIGGDREDTQYF. CDR3 coding DNA: TGTGCCATCGGGGGGGACAGGGAAGATACGCAGTATTTT.

Only a few counts were recorded for this clone. One end of the junction fails to match germline, which may point to a read error. This CDR3 is CAISADPGTGSYERYF. The CDR3 DNA follows: TGTGCCATCAGCGCTGACCCCGGGACAGGGAGTTACGAGCGGTACTTC. This rearrangement joins TRBV9 to TRBJ2-7, with 9 bases that match TRBD1. The CDR3 spans 16 residues. Germline V gene sequence: CDR1 SGDLS, CDR2 YYNGEE.

Ten or more counts support this clone. This sequence joins TRBV2 and TRBJ1-4; D perhaps matches TRBD1 (5 bases). This CDR3 is built from 14 residues. In germline, CDR1 is SNHLY, CDR2 FYNNEI. Trimming cost V 6 bases and J 4 bases, with 12 bases left between them. CDR3 protein: CASSLQDLNEKLFF. In DNA, the CDR3 is TGTGCCAGCAGCCTACAGGACCTTAATGAAAAACTGTTTTTT.

About this clone itself: A read error may be the cause here, since a much bigger clone is one base away. Different DNA sequences within this sample yield the same CDR3. Here the CDR3 reads CSAPRSGGRGTGELFF. The CDR3, as DNA: TGCAGTGCTCCCCGATCGGGTGGGCGAGGCACCGGGGAGCTGTTTTTT. The genes are TRBV20-1 and TRBJ2-2; D is uncertain. V shed 5 bases and J shed 4 bases, with 20 bases lying between them. Germline lookup yields CDR1 DFQATT and CDR2 SNEGSKA (reference sequence). This CDR3 region has 16 residues.

V usage is TRBV28 and J usage is TRBJ1-2; TRBD1 aligns across 8 bases. After removal of 1 base from V and 5 bases from J, the junction contained 15 bases not matched to a gene. The CDR3 length is 18 residues. Germline-derived CDR1 and CDR2 are MDHEN and SYDVKM. The CDR3 here is CASSLSKDRVHFDYGYTF. The DNA for the CDR3 is TGTGCCAGCAGTTTATCCAAGGACAGGGTGCATTTCGATTATGGCTACACCTTC.

This chain uses TRBV7-9 with TRBJ2-7; TRBD1 might be the D (6 bases). Per germline, CDR1 SEHNR and CDR2 FQNEAQ (reference sequence). V lost 5 bases to trimming and J lost 6 bases, with 14 bases between them. CDR3 length equals 13 residues. The CDR3 sequence is CASSIVQGPEQYF. Written as DNA, the CDR3 is TGTGCCAGCAGCATCGTACAGGGTCCCGAGCAGTACTTC.

About this clone itself: One end of the junction does not line up with germline, which may come from a read error. The chain recombines TRBV27 with TRBJ1-5; D is uncertain. This CDR3 is built from 15 residues. CDR1 and CDR2 from the germline V gene are MNHEY and SMNVEV (reference sequence). This CDR3 reads CASSPLVDSNQPHHF. CDR3 nucleotides: TGTGCCAGCAGTCCCTTAGTGGATAGCAATCAGCCCCATCATTTT.

At least ten counts were recorded for this clone. The chain carries TRBV2 and TRBJ1-5; TRBD1 matches 10 bases. The trim removed 5 bases at V and 5 bases at J, leaving 3 bases unmatched. There are 14 residues in the CDR3. Germline V gene lookup returns CDR1 SNHLY and CDR2 FYNNEI. DNA for the CDR3: TGTGCCAGCAGTACCGGGACAGGGGATCAGCCCCAGCATTTT. Translating gives CASSTGTGDQPQHF.

This clone has ten or more counts. CDR3 loop: CASSPQPKNIQYF. The CDR3 DNA reads TGTGCCAGCAGCCCTCAGCCAAAAAACATTCAGTACTTC. This chain uses TRBV2 with TRBJ2-4; D not certain. V lost 6 bases, J lost 4 bases, and 10 bases lay in between. The CDR3 covers 13 residues. Germline loops: CDR1 SNHLY, CDR2 FYNNEI. The complete variable domain, with remaining parts taken from reference TRBV2 and TRBJ2-4, reads EPEVTQTPSHQVTQMGQEVILRCVPISNHLYFYWYRQILGQKVEFLVSFYNNEISEKSEIFDDQFSVERPDGSNFTLKIRSTKLEDSAMYFCASSPQPKNIQYFGAGTRLSVL.

For this clone: Its ends do not fully match the called genes, so a read error is possible. The chain carries TRBV20-1 and TRBJ1-1; D gene uncertain. CDR1 DFQATT and CDR2 SNEGSKA come from the germline V gene (reference sequence). The CDR3 has 14 amino acids. The CDR3 spells CSASHGGLHTESFF. The CDR3 DNA is TGCAGTGCTTCCCATGGTGGACTTCACACTGAATCTTTCTTT.

This clone was found many times. The V gene is TRBV25-1, the J gene TRBJ2-7, with 8 bases identical to TRBD1. The CDR3 is 15 residues long. V shed 4 bases and J 2 bases; nucleotides not matched to a gene: 7. CDR1 is MGHDK and CDR2 is SYGVNS in the germline V gene. The CDR3: CASSVDRALTYEQYF. CDR3 nucleotide sequence: TGTGCCAGCAGTGTGGACAGGGCACTTACCTACGAGCAGTACTTC.

On this clone itself: The junction departs from germline at one end; a sequencing error may be responsible. V usage is TRBV6-1 and J usage is TRBJ1-2; D gene uncertain. The CDR3 contains 13 residues. Germline CDR1 is MNHNS and CDR2 is SASEGT. The CDR3 region is CASTPVVRNGYAF. CDR3 DNA: TGTGCCAGCACCCCCGTGGTACGGAATGGCTACGCCTTC.

This clone was seen repeatedly, ten times or more. This chain joins TRBV27 and TRBJ2-7; D gene unclear. Germline V CDR1 and CDR2: MNHEY, SMNVEV (reference sequence). This CDR3 spans 10 amino acids. CDR3 in DNA: TGTGGACATAGGTTTTACGAGCAGTACTTC. Protein sequence: CGHRFYEQYF.

The chain is built from TRBV6-2 or TRBV6-3 and TRBJ1-2, with 8 bases that match TRBD1. The CDR3 covers 12 residues. V lost 6 bases and J lost 3; bases outside the gene matches: 0. Germline V gives CDR1 MNHEY, CDR2 SVGEGT. The CDR3 reads CASRDRDYGYTF. In DNA form, the CDR3 reads TGTGCCAGCAGGGACAGGGACTATGGCTACACCTTC.

This clone showed up many times. The chain joins TRBV4-1 to TRBJ1-1, with 7 bases matching TRBD1. The CDR3 contains 15 residues. The ends lost 0 bases at V and 1 base at J; junction bases unmatched: 2. Germline CDR1 reads MGHRA; CDR2 reads YSYEKL. In DNA form, the CDR3 reads TGCGCCAGCAGCCAAGACCGGGACAGGAACACTGAAGCTTTCTTT. Amino acid sequence: CASSQDRDRNTEAFF.

The gene calls are TRBV6-1 and TRBJ2-2; a possible D gene is TRBD2 (5 bases). Trimming shortened V by 6 bases and J by 5 bases, and 7 bases separated the two germline ends. The CDR3 runs 12 residues. Germline values: CDR1 MNHNS, CDR2 SASEGT. The CDR3 DNA is TGTGCCAGCAGAGCGGTAACCGGGGAGCTGTTTTTT. It translates to CASRAVTGELFF.

This clone was observed at least ten times. This chain uses TRBV6-1 with TRBJ2-3; no definite D call. There are 13 residues in the CDR3. Germline CDR1 is MNHNS and CDR2 is SASEGT. V was trimmed by 10 bases and J by 4 bases, leaving 15 bases between them. The CDR3 nucleotides are TGTGCCACCCAGACCCCAGCCGCAGATACGCAGTATTTT. This gives the protein CATQTPAADTQYF.

There are many counts of this clone. The chain links TRBV7-9 to TRBJ1-2; D is ambiguous. This CDR3 region has 14 residues. Per germline, CDR1 SEHNR and CDR2 FQNEAQ (reference sequence). V was clipped by 1 base and J by 6 bases, with 12 bases between them. The CDR3 reads CASSLGTLDHGYTF. The CDR3 nucleotides read TGTGCCAGCAGCTTAGGGACGTTAGATCATGGCTACACCTTC.

This clone came up many times. V is TRBV11-3 and J is TRBJ2-1; D might be TRBD1 (5 bases). V was clipped by 5 bases and J by 8 bases, with 10 bases between them. CDR1 and CDR2 from the germline V gene are SGHNT and YENEEA. CDR3 length equals 12 residues. CDR3 amino acids: CASSDQGYEQFF. The CDR3 DNA reads as TGTGCCAGCAGCGACCAGGGATATGAGCAGTTCTTC.

This clone showed up many times. This sequence may be a read error, since a much larger clone differs from it by one base. This chain connects TRBV11-2 to TRBJ1-4, with D possibly TRBD1 on 6 matching bases. The CDR3 length is 16 residues. Germline V gene lookup returns CDR1 SGHAT and CDR2 FQNNGV. CDR3 protein: CASSQGTGQANEKLLF. DNA for the CDR3: TGTGCCAGCAGCCAGGGTACAGGGCAGGCTAATGAAAAACTGCTTTTT.

This clone was recorded at least ten times. The rearrangement joins TRBV28 to TRBJ2-1; 9 nucleotides align to TRBD2. The CDR3 contains 16 residues. With 2 bases clipped from V and 3 bases from J, the junction kept 5 bases outside the gene matches. Per germline, CDR1 MDHEN and CDR2 SYDVKM. The CDR3 loop reads CASSLGAGGLYNEQFF. CDR3 nucleotides: TGTGCCAGCAGTTTAGGAGCGGGGGGTCTCTACAATGAGCAGTTCTTC.

This chain connects TRBV6-1 to TRBJ1-5; D gene ambiguous. There are 12 residues in the CDR3. The germline V gene has CDR1 MNHNS and CDR2 SASEGT. The V end was cut by 4 bases, the J end by 10 bases, with 11 bases between. CDR3 protein: CASSVRGQPQHF. The CDR3 nucleotides are TGTGCCAGCAGTGTCCGAGGGCAACCCCAGCATTTT.

This clone was recorded many times. At the DNA level, this CDR3 is encoded by other sequences in the same sample as well. This chain uses TRBV24-1 with TRBJ1-2; 7 nucleotides line up with TRBD1. The CDR3 is made up of 13 amino acids. V gave up 3 bases and J gave up 4 bases; unmatched junction bases: 1. Germline CDR1 reads KGHDR; CDR2 reads SFDVKD. In nucleotides, the CDR3 is TGTGCCACCAGTGATGGGACAGCCTATGGCTACACCTTC. This sequence encodes CATSDGTAYGYTF.